This T cell receptor (beta chain) derives from a study of blood T cell repertoires in COVID-19. In the study overall: Some COVID-19 samples were acute and others convalescent; all came from the United States, Italy and Spain.

The age range of participants was about 18 to 95 years, with residence in about two dozen US areas. Assignments of participants to cohorts depended upon their own reported clinical history. The data were produced by immunoSEQ multiplex PCR, yet TCRdb's version contains in-frame clones alone and is incomplete. This table holds around 300,000 clones, 88% found once. Sequencing was done on a sample of PBMCs or T cells enriched from blood (not recorded which). This TCR derives from a man aged 25 to 40 who had recovered from COVID-19.

CDR3 sequence reads: CASSGDTYGYTF. The CDR3 DNA is TGTGCCAGCAGCGGGGACACCTATGGCTACACCTTC. J is TRBJ1-2 and V is TRBV2, with D tentatively TRBD1 (6 bases). The ends were cut back, 6 bases at V and 4 bases at J, with 9 bases in the middle. Germline V CDR1 and CDR2: SNHLY, FYNNEI. CDR3 length: 12 residues.